The next 12 T cell receptor beta chains were all read from a single sample in a study of T cell responses to AZD1222 COVID-19 vaccine. Clones were sequenced by immunoSEQ multiplex PCR, and TCRdb holds only the in-frame ones, with some missing. The sample records about 150,000 clones, 90% to 95% being singletons. The sample was peripheral blood, taken 28 days after the second AZD1222 dose. The receptors were sampled from an adult who received the AZD1222 COVID-19 vaccine.

The V and J genes are TRBV6-6 and TRBJ1-4, with D unclear. Trimming took 5 bases from V and 5 from J, leaving 6 bases between them. The CDR3 has 12 residues. Germline V lookup: CDR1 MNHNY, CDR2 SVGAGI (reference sequence). For the CDR3, the DNA is TGTGCCAGCAGTGAGCAGAATGAAAAACTGTTTTTT. Translating gives CASSEQNEKLFF.

CDR3 DNA sequence: TGTGCCAGCAGTTACGGAGGGCATCAGCCCCAGCATTTT. Translated: CASSYGGHQPQHF. The chain employs TRBV6-2 or TRBV6-3 and TRBJ1-5, with D uncertain. Between the trimmed V and J ends, which lost 2 bases and 5 bases, there was a span of 7 bases. Looked up from germline, CDR1 is MNHEY and CDR2 is SVGEGT. CDR3 length equals 13 residues.

This clone appeared once. The chain joins TRBV28 to TRBJ1-1; D is ambiguous. The CDR3 loop spans 15 amino acids. The germline CDR1 and CDR2 sequences are MDHEN and SYDVKM. The V end lost 3 bases, the J end lost 4 bases, and 15 bases lay between the germline ends. The DNA of the CDR3 is TGTGCCAGCAGTTTCCTTGGAGCGAAATCCACTGAAGCTTTCTTT. Its translation: CASSFLGAKSTEAFF.

The chain combines TRBV4-1 with TRBJ2-7, with 10 bases aligning to TRBD2. V gave up 3 bases and J gave up 3 bases; unmatched junction bases: 8. CDR1 is MGHRA and CDR2 is YSYEKL in the germline V gene. The CDR3 totals 16 residues. The chain's CDR3 is CASSQETSGPVYEQYF. The DNA of the CDR3 is TGCGCCAGCAGCCAGGAGACTAGCGGGCCGGTCTACGAGCAGTACTTC.

The chain employs TRBV2 and TRBJ1-5, with TRBD1 as a possible D gene (6 bases). This CDR3 spans 14 amino acids. Trimming left V 6 bases short and J 9 bases short, with 18 bases between. The germline V gene encodes CDR1 SNHLY and CDR2 FYNNEI. DNA for the CDR3: TGTGCCAGCAGAGGGGGAAACGGGGATCGGCCCCAGCATTTT. This gives the protein CASRGGNGDRPQHF.

This sequence joins TRBV7-9 and TRBJ1-3; D remains unclear. The CDR3 totals 15 residues. CDR1 and CDR2 (germline): SEHNR, FQNEAQ (reference sequence). The V gene lost 1 base and the J gene lost 0 bases, with 7 bases spanning the gap. In DNA form, the CDR3 reads TGTGCCAGCAGCTTAGTCCGGGGCTCTGGAAACACCATATATTTT. Protein product: CASSLVRGSGNTIYF.

This chain links TRBV19 with TRBJ1-4, with D tentatively TRBD1 (5 bases). The CDR3 spans 14 residues. Germline assignment: CDR1 LNHDA and CDR2 SQIVND (reference sequence). Trimming cost V 5 bases and J 8 bases, with 15 bases left between them. DNA of the CDR3: TGTGCCAGTAGTGACAGCCGCAAGCGAGAAAAACTGTTTTTT. Protein product: CASSDSRKREKLFF.

With respect to this clone: At one end, the junction sequence differs from germline, possibly due to a read error. CDR3: CATSGGPGTGAFF. The DNA for the CDR3 is TGTGCCACCTCAGGGGGCCCTGGAACTGGAGCTTTCTTT. The chain links TRBV2 to TRBJ1-1; 8 positions match TRBD1. Germline V gene data show CDR1 as SNHLY and CDR2 as FYNNEI. The CDR3 loop spans 13 amino acids.

The J gene is TRBJ2-5, the V gene TRBV20-1; D is undetermined. Trimming removed 6 bases at V and 1 base at J, with 3 bases between. Germline V gives CDR1 DFQATT, CDR2 SNEGSKA (reference sequence). The CDR3 consists of 10 residues. DNA of the CDR3: TGCAGTGCCTTCCAAGAGACCCAGTACTTC. It specifies CSAFQETQYF.

This chain joins TRBV15 and TRBJ1-5, with TRBD1 as a possible D gene (5 bases). Germline assignment: CDR1 LNHNV and CDR2 YYDKDF (reference sequence). The CDR3 extends over 13 amino acids. V lost 3 bases, J lost 7 bases, and 10 bases lay in between. CDR3 region: CATSSGGRQPQHF. CDR3 DNA sequence: TGTGCCACCAGCAGCGGGGGTCGCCAGCCCCAGCATTTT.

The chain has TRBV4-2 and TRBJ2-7; perhaps D is TRBD1 or TRBD2 (6 bases each). The CDR3 consists of 18 residues. The V end lost 0 bases, the J end lost 4 bases, and 22 bases lay between the germline ends. Germline lookup yields CDR1 LGHNA and CDR2 YNFKEQ. Here the CDR3 DNA reads TGTGCCAGCAGCCAAGACGGTAATAACGTGGGGGGCCGGTACGAGCAGTACTTC. This sequence encodes CASSQDGNNVGGRYEQYF.

The chain combines TRBV6-5 with TRBJ2-5; D is uncertain. The CDR3 has 13 residues. CDR1 is MNHEY, CDR2 SVGAGI, per germline. With 4 bases removed from V and 1 base from J, the gap between germline ends came to 7 bases. This chain's CDR3 is CASSWTSQETQYF. The CDR3 DNA sequence: TGTGCCAGCAGTTGGACGAGCCAAGAGACCCAGTACTTC.